Below are 4 T cell receptor beta chains sequenced from a single sample in a study of PD-1 blockade in classical Hodgkin lymphoma. Time point reported: cycle 4 day 1 (C4D1), after 5 to 7 weeks of nivolumab. Relapse was seen in all patients after autologous stem cell transplantation, and brentuximab vedotin exposure was variable. TCRdb's copy holds only in-frame clones and misses some; the assay was immunoSEQ multiplex PCR. The sample includes roughly 64,000 clones, around nine tenths of them seen just once. The sample was peripheral blood mononuclear cells (PBMCs), taken before the fourth cycle of nivolumab. The receptors were sampled from a human donor with classical Hodgkin lymphoma.

The chain recombines TRBV28 with TRBJ1-5; no firm D call. There are 12 residues in the CDR3. Germline V gives CDR1 MDHEN, CDR2 SYDVKM. The V end lost 6 bases, the J end lost 2 bases, and 5 bases lay between the germline ends. The CDR3 coding sequence is TGTGCCAGCAGAACAGGCAATCAGCCCCAGCATTTT. Its translation is CASRTGNQPQHF.

The chain employs TRBV6-1 and TRBJ2-1; D is ambiguous. The V gene lost 10 bases and the J gene lost 7 bases, with 11 bases spanning the gap. Germline CDR1 MNHNS, CDR2 SASEGT. The CDR3 sequence is 11 residues long. CDR3 loop: CATIYVNEQFF. Written as DNA, the CDR3 is TGTGCCACCATCTACGTGAATGAGCAGTTCTTC.

This clone has only one observation. The chain employs TRBV5-1 and TRBJ2-6; D remains unclear. Germline V lookup: CDR1 SGHRS, CDR2 YFSETQ. The CDR3 contains 15 residues. V lost 4 bases and J lost 0, with 8 bases in between. The CDR3 is CASSPMSSGANVLTF. CDR3 bases: TGCGCCAGCAGCCCCATGAGCTCTGGGGCCAACGTCCTGACTTTC.

The J gene is TRBJ2-5, the V gene TRBV7-2; D gene uncertain. The DNA end lines up better with TRBJ2-7; the J call may be wrong. CDR3 length: 14 amino acids. Germline V gene sequence: CDR1 SGHTA, CDR2 FQGNSA. The CDR3 is CASSPLLSDGEQYF. Written as DNA, the CDR3 is TGTGCCAGCAGCCCCCTATTATCGGACGGCGAGCAGTACTTC.